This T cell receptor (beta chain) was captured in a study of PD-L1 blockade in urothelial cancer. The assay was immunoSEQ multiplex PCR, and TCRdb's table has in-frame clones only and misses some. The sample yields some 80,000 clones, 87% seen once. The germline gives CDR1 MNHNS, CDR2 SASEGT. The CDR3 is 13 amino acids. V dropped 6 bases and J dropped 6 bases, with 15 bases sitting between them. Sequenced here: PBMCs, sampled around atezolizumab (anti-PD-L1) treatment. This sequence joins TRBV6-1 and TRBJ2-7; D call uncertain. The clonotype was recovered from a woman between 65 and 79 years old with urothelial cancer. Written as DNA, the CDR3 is TGTGCCAGCAGAGGCAGGTCCGTGGGCGAGCAGTACTTC. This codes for CASRGRSVGEQYF.